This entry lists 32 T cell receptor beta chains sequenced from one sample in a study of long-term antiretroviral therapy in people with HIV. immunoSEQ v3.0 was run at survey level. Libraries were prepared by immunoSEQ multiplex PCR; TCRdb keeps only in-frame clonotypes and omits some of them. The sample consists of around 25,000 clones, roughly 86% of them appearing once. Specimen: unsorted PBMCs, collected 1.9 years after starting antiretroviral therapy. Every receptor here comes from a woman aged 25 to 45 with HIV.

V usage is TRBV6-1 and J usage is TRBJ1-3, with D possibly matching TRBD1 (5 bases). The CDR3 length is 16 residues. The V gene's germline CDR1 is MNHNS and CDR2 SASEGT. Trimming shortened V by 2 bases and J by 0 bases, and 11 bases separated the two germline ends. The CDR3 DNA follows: TGTGCCAGCAGTGAAAGGGGTCCCGTCTCTGGAAACACCATATATTTT. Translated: CASSERGPVSGNTIYF.

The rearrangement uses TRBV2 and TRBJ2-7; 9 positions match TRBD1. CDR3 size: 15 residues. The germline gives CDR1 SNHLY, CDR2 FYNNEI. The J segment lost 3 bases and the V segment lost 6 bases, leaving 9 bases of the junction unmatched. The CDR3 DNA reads TGTGCCAGCAGCCTAGGACAGGGGATGGACTACGAGCAGTACGTC. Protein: CASSLGQGMDYEQYV.

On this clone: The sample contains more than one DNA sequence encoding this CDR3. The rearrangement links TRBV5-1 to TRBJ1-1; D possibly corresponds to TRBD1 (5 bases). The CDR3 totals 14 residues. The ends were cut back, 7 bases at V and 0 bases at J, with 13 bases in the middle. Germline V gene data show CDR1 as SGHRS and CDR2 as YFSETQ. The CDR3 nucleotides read TGCGCCAGCTCCCCGGGGGGGGTGAACACTGAAGCTTTCTTT. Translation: CASSPGGVNTEAFF.

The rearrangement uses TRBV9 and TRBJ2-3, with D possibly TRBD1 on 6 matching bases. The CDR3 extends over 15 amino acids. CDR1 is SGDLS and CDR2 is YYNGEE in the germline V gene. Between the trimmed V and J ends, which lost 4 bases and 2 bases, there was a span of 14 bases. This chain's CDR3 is CASSPRTEVTDTQYF. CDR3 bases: TGTGCCAGCAGCCCGAGGACAGAAGTCACAGATACGCAGTATTTT.

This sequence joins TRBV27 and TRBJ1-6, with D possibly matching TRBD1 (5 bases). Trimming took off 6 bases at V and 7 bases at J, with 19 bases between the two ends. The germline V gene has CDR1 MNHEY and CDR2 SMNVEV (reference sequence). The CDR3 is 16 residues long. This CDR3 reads CASSPMGGLGNSPLHF. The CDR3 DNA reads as TGTGCCAGCAGCCCGATGGGGGGACTAGGGAATTCACCCCTCCACTTT.

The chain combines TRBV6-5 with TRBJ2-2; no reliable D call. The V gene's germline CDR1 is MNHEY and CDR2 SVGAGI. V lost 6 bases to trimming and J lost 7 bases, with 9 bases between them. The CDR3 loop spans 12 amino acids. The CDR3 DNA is TGTGCCAGCAGCTTTAGGGTCGGGGAGCTGTTTTTT. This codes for CASSFRVGELFF.

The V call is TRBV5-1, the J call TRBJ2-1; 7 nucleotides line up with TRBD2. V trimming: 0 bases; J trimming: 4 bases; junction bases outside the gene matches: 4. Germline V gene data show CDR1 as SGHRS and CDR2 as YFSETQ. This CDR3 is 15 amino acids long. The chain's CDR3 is CASSLALAVYNEQFF. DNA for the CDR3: TGCGCCAGCAGCTTGGCCCTAGCGGTGTACAATGAGCAGTTCTTC.

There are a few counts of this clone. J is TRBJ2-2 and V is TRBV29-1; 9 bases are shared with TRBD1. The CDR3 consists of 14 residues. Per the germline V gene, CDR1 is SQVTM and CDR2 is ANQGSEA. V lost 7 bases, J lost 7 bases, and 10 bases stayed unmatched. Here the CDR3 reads CSARDRDLIGELFF. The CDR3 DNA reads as TGCAGCGCCCGGGACAGGGACTTGATCGGGGAGCTGTTTTTT.

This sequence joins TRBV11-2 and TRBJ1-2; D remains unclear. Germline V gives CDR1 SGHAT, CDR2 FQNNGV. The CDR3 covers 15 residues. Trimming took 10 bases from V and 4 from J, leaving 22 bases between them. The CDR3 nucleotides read TGTGCCACGCTAACCCTCCGACGGGGAGGCTATGGCTACACCTTC. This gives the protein CATLTLRRGGYGYTF. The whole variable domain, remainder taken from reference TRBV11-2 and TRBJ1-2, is EAGVAQSPRYKIIEKRQSVAFWCNPISGHATLYWYQQILGQGPKLLIQFQNNGVVDDSQLPKDRFSAERLKGVDSTLKIQPAKLEDSAVYLCATLTLRRGGYGYTFGSGTRLTVV.

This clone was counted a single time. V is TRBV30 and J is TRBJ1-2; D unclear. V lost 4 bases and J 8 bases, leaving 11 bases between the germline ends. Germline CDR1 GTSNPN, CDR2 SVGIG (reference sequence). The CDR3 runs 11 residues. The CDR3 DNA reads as TGTGCCTGGATAGCGGTGGGGGGCTACACCTTC. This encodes CAWIAVGGYTF.

CDR3 bases: TGTGCCAGCAGCTTAGCGGGGCGGAACACCGGGGAGCTGTTTTTT. Translation: CASSLAGRNTGELFF. The genes are TRBV11-2 and TRBJ2-2; the D call may be TRBD1 or TRBD2 (5 bases each). There are 15 residues in the CDR3. CDR1 and CDR2 from the germline V gene are SGHAT and FQNNGV. Trimming removed 1 base from V and 1 base from J, with 7 bases in between.

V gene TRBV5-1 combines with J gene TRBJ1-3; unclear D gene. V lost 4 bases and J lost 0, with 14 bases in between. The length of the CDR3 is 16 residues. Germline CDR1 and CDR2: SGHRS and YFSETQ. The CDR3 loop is CASSPDFMGSGNTIYF. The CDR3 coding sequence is TGCGCCAGCAGCCCGGACTTTATGGGCTCTGGAAACACCATATATTTT.

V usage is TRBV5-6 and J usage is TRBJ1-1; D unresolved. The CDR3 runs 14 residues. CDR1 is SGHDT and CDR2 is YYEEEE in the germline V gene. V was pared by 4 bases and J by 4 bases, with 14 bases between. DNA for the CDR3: TGTGCCAGCAGCCATCTTGGACTTATCACTGAAGCTTTCTTT. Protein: CASSHLGLITEAFF.

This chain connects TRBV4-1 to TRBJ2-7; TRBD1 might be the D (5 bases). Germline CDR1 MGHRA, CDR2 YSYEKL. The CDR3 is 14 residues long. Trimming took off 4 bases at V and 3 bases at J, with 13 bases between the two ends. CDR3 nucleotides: TGCGCCAGCAGCCCCCAAATAGGGGACTACGAGCAGTACTTC. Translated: CASSPQIGDYEQYF.

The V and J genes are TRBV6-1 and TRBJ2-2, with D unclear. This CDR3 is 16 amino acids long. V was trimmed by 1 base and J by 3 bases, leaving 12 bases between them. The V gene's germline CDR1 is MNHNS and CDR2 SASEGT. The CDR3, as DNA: TGTGCCAGCAGTGAAGTGGCAGAACTCTACACCGGGGAGCTGTTTTTT. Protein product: CASSEVAELYTGELFF.

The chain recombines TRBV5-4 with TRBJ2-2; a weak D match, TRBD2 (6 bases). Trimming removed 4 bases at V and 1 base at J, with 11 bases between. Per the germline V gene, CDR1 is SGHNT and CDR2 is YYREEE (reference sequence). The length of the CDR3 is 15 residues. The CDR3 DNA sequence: TGTGCCAGCAGCCAGGGACTTTTGAACACCGGGGAGCTGTTTTTT. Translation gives CASSQGLLNTGELFF.

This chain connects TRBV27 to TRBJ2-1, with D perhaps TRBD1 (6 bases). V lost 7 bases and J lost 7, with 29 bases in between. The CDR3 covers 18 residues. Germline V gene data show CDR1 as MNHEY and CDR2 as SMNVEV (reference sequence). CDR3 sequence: CASIRGQTLRGDANEQFF. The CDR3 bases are TGTGCCAGCATAAGAGGACAGACTTTGCGAGGCGATGCGAATGAGCAGTTCTTC.

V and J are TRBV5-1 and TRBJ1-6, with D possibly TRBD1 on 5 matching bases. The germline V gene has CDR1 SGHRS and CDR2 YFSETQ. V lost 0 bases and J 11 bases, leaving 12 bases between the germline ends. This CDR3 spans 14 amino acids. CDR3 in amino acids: CASSLESGLPPLHF. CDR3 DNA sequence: TGCGCCAGCAGCTTGGAATCAGGGCTACCACCCCTCCACTTT.

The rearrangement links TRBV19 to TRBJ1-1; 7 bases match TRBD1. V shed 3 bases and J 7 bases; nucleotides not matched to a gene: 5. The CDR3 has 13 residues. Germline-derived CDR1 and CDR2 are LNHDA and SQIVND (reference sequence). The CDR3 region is CASSIQGDSEAFF. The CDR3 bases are TGTGCCAGTAGTATCCAGGGGGACAGTGAAGCTTTCTTT.

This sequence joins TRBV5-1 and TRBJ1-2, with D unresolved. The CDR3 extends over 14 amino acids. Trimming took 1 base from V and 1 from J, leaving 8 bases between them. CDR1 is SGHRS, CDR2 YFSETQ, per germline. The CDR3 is CASSLQADNYGYTF. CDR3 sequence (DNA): TGCGCCAGCAGCTTGCAGGCCGATAACTATGGCTACACCTTC.

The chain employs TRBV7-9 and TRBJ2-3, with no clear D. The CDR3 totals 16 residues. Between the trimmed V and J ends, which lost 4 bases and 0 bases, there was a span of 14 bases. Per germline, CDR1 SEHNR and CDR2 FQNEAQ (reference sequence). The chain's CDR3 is CASSSLWTGSTDTQYF. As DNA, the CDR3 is TGTGCCAGCAGCTCCCTATGGACGGGCAGCACAGATACGCAGTATTTT.

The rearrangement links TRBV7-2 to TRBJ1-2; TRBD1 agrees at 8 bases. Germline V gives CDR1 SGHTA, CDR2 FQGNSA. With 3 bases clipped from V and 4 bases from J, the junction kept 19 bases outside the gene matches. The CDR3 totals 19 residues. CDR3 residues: CASSFSRTGKSGTIYGYTF. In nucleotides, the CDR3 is TGTGCCAGCAGCTTTAGTCGGACAGGGAAGTCCGGAACAATCTATGGCTACACCTTC.

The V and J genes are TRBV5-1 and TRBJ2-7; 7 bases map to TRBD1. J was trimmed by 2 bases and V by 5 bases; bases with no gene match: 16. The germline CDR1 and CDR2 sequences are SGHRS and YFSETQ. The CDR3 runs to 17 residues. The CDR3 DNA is TGCGCCAGCAGGGGTAGATCTCCCGGGACAGCTACCTACGAGCAGTACTTC. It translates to CASRGRSPGTATYEQYF.

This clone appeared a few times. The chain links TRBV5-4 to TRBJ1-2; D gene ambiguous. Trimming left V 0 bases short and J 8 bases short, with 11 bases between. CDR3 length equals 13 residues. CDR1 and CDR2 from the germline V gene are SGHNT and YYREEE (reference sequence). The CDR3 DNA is TGTGCCAGCAGCTTGGGGGTAGAGTACGGCTACACCTTC. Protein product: CASSLGVEYGYTF.

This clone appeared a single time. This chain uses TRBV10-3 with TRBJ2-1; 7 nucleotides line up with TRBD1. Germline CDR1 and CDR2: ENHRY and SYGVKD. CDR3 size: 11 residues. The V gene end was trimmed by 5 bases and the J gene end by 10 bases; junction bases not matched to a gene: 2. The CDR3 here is CAISLTGEQFF. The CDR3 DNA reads TGTGCCATCAGTTTGACAGGGGAGCAGTTCTTC.

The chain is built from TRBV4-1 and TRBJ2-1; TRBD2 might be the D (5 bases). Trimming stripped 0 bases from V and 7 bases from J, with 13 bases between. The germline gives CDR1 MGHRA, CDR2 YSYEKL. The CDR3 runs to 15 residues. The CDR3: CASSQEPASWNEQFF. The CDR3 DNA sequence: TGCGCCAGCAGCCAAGAGCCCGCTAGCTGGAATGAGCAGTTCTTC.

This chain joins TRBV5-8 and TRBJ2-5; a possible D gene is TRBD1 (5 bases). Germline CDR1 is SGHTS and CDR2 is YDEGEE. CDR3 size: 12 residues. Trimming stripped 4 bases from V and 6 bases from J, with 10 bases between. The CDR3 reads CASSPREQTQYF. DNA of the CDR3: TGTGCCAGCAGCCCCAGGGAACAGACCCAGTACTTC.

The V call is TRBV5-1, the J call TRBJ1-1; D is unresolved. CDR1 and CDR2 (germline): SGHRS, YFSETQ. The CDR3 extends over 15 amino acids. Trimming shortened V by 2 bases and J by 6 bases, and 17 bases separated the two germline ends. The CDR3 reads CASSFTGSINAEAFF. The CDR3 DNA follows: TGCGCCAGCAGCTTCACGGGGTCTATTAACGCTGAAGCTTTCTTT.

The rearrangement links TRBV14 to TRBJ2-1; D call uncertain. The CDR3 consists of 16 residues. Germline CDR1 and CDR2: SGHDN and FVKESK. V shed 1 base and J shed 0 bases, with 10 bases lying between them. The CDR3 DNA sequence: TGTGCCAGCAGCCAAGCAAAGGATTTCTCCTACAATGAGCAGTTCTTC. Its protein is CASSQAKDFSYNEQFF.

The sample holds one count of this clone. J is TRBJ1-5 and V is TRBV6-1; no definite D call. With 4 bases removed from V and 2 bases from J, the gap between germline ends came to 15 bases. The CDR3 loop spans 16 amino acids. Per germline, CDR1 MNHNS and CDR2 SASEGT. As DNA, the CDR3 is TGTGCCAGCAGTGGAGAATTTCGAGGTGGCAATCAGCCCCAGCATTTT. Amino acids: CASSGEFRGGNQPQHF.

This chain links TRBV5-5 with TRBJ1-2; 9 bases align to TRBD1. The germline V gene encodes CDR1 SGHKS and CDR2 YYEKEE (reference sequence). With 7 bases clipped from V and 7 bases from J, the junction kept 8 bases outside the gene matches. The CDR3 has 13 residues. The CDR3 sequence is CASEAGQGAGYTF. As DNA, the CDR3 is TGTGCCAGCGAGGCGGGACAGGGTGCTGGCTACACCTTC. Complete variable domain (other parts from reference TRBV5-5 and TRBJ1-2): DAGVTQSPTHLIKTRGQQVTLRCSPISGHKSVSWYQQVLGQGPQFIFQYYEKEERGRGNFPDRFSARQFPNYSSELNVNALLLGDSALYLCASEAGQGAGYTFGSGTRLTVV.

The CDR3 loop reads CASSIGGGGRLYEQYF. CDR3 nucleotides: TGTGCCAGTAGTATAGGAGGGGGCGGACGTCTCTACGAGCAGTACTTC. The V gene is TRBV19, the J gene TRBJ2-7; TRBD1 matches 7 bases. The CDR3 length is 16 residues. Trimming cost V 1 base and J 3 bases; bases outside gene matches: 9. In germline, CDR1 is LNHDA, CDR2 SQIVND (reference sequence).